A selection of T cell receptor beta chains follows, all from one sample in a study of blood T cell repertoires in COVID-19. Assay used: immunoSEQ multiplex PCR; TCRdb lists only in-frame clones, some missing. The sample consists of about 210,000 clones, roughly 86% of them appearing once. The sequenced sample consisted of peripheral blood. All receptors come from a middle-aged woman with acute or convalescent COVID-19. Both conserved end residues are part of each CDR3. The order of the fields is V gene, J gene, clone size, D gene, CDR3 DNA, CDR3 protein. The D gene is left open where the match is weak. Clone size, where shown, is once, few, many, or a class for clones that have expanded.

V: TRBV19; J: TRBJ1-5; size: .; D: .; DNA: TGTGCCAGTAGAAGGGGAAAGGATCAGCCCCAGCATTTT; CDR3: CASRRGKDQPQHF
V: TRBV6-2/TRBV6-3; J: TRBJ1-5; size: .; D: .; DNA: TGTGCCAGCAGTCTCCGTTGGGACGGACTAAATCAGCCCCAGCATTTT; CDR3: CASSLRWDGLNQPQHF
V: TRBV13; J: TRBJ2-7; size: .; D: TRBD2; DNA: TGTGCCAGCAGCTCCTCTACTAGGAGCGGGAGGTCGGGGGAGCAGTACTTC; CDR3: CASSSSTRSGRSGEQYF
V: TRBV6-1; J: TRBJ2-6; size: .; D: .; DNA: TGTGCCAGCAGTGAATCCCGGACTCTCTACAGCGCTGGGGCCAACGTCCTGACTTTC; CDR3: CASSESRTLYSAGANVLTF
V: TRBV6-4; J: TRBJ2-1; size: .; D: TRBD2; DNA: TGTGCCAGCAGGATGACTGGTAGCGGGGGCAACAATGAGCAGTTCTTC; CDR3: CASRMTGSGGNNEQFF
V: TRBV11-2; J: TRBJ1-2; size: .; D: .; DNA: TGTGCCAGCAGCTTAATAGAGGGTCGTGGAGGCTACACCTTC; CDR3: CASSLIEGRGGYTF
V: TRBV9; J: TRBJ1-3; size: .; D: .; DNA: TGTGCCAGCTCCCCCCCTCCTCTGGGAAACACCATATATTTT; CDR3: CASSPPPLGNTIYF
V: TRBV30; J: TRBJ1-2; size: .; D: .; DNA: TGTGCCTGGAGTGTGACAGAGAATGGCTACACCTTC; CDR3: CAWSVTENGYTF
V: TRBV30; J: TRBJ2-7; size: .; D: .; DNA: TGTGCCTGGAGTAGGGGAAACTCCTACGAGCAGTACTTC; CDR3: CAWSRGNSYEQYF
V: TRBV30; J: TRBJ2-7; size: few; D: TRBD2; DNA: TGTGCCTGGAGTGTTGGGGGACTAGCTAAGAACGAGCAGTACTTC; CDR3: CAWSVGGLAKNEQYF
V: TRBV7-2; J: TRBJ2-7; size: .; D: TRBD1; DNA: TGTGCCAGCAGCACCCACAGGGGGTTGGAGGAGCAGTACTTC; CDR3: CASSTHRGLEEQYF
V: TRBV18; J: TRBJ2-2; size: .; D: TRBD2; DNA: TGTGCCAGCTCACCGCCCGCCCGGCGGGAGACCGGGGAGCTGTTTTTT; CDR3: CASSPPARRETGELFF
V: TRBV7-9; J: TRBJ1-1; size: .; D: TRBD1; DNA: TGTGCCAGCAGCTTATCCGGGACAGGGTGGAACACTGAAGCTTTCTTT; CDR3: CASSLSGTGWNTEAFF